Listed below are T cell receptor beta chains from one sample, sequenced in a study of T-cell memory formation after mild COVID-19. Via MiXCR, TCRdb re-called the 5' RACE reads, giving one row per CDR3 protein. Among hundreds of thousands of distinct CDR3 sequences listed, more than 20% were seen once. Sequencing was carried out using PBMCs or a T cell subset sorted from them (not recorded which). Source of these receptors: an adult woman who had mild COVID-19 (a few samples of this study predate the infection). Cell type and time point are not known. The CDR3 runs from the conserved cysteine through the conserved F or W. Each record gives: J gene, clone size, V gene, D gene, CDR3 protein, CDR3 DNA. A D gene is named only where the DNA matches it firmly. Clone size, where shown, is once, few, many, or a class for clones that have expanded.

j_gene: TRBJ1-1
abundance: NA
v_gene: TRBV7-8
d_gene: NA
CDR3aa: CASSRGRGGLGNTEAFF
CDR3nt: TGTGCCAGCAGTCGCGGAAGAGGGGGTTTGGGGAACACTGAAGCTTTCTTT

j_gene: TRBJ2-5
abundance: NA
v_gene: TRBV12-3/TRBV12-4
d_gene: TRBD2
CDR3aa: CASSFRLAGGEETQYF
CDR3nt: TGTGCCAGCAGTTTTCGGCTAGCGGGAGGGGAAGAGACCCAGTACTTC

j_gene: TRBJ2-3
abundance: NA
v_gene: TRBV27
d_gene: NA
CDR3aa: CASSPHHSTDTQYF
CDR3nt: TGTGCCAGCAGCCCCCACCACAGCACAGATACGCAGTATTTT

j_gene: TRBJ1-5
abundance: NA
v_gene: TRBV16
d_gene: NA
CDR3aa: CASSQSTYSNQPQHF
CDR3nt: TGTGCCAGCAGCCAATCGACCTATAGCAATCAGCCCCAGCATTTT

j_gene: TRBJ1-4
abundance: few
v_gene: TRBV5-5
d_gene: NA
CDR3aa: CASSYPQGTNEKLFF
CDR3nt: TGTGCCAGCAGCTATCCTCAGGGGACTAATGAAAAACTGTTTTTT

j_gene: TRBJ2-5
abundance: NA
v_gene: TRBV27
d_gene: TRBD2
CDR3aa: CASRSGTSFQETQYF
CDR3nt: TGTGCCAGCAGATCCGGGACTAGCTTTCAAGAGACCCAGTACTTC

j_gene: TRBJ1-2
abundance: NA
v_gene: TRBV25-1
d_gene: NA
CDR3aa: CASSESGRGNYGYTF
CDR3nt: TGTGCCAGCAGTGAATCTGGCAGGGGAAACTATGGCTACACCTTC

j_gene: TRBJ2-6
abundance: many
v_gene: TRBV10-3
d_gene: NA
CDR3aa: CAIRGDLSGANVLTF
CDR3nt: TGTGCCATCAGGGGTGACCTCTCTGGGGCCAACGTCCTGACTTTC

j_gene: TRBJ2-7
abundance: NA
v_gene: TRBV19
d_gene: NA
CDR3aa: CASSPRWTNSYEQYF
CDR3nt: TGTGCCAGTAGTCCCCGGTGGACAAATTCCTACGAGCAGTACTTC

j_gene: TRBJ2-3
abundance: many
v_gene: TRBV4-1
d_gene: NA
CDR3aa: CASATTWVYTDTQYF
CDR3nt: TGCGCCAGCGCCACAACCTGGGTGTACACAGATACGCAGTATTTT

j_gene: TRBJ2-1
abundance: many
v_gene: TRBV12-3/TRBV12-4
d_gene: NA
CDR3aa: CASRRGGAPGEQFF
CDR3nt: TGTGCCAGCCGTCGTGGCGGGGCCCCGGGGGAGCAGTTCTTC

j_gene: TRBJ2-5
abundance: NA
v_gene: TRBV3-1
d_gene: NA
CDR3aa: CASSRRQGGVWETQYF
CDR3nt: TGTGCCAGCAGCCGCAGACAGGGCGGGGTGTGGGAGACCCAGTACTTC

j_gene: TRBJ1-2
abundance: NA
v_gene: TRBV7-8
d_gene: NA
CDR3aa: CASSFDSPYGYTF
CDR3nt: TGTGCCAGCAGCTTTGACAGCCCCTATGGCTACACCTTC

j_gene: TRBJ2-1
abundance: few
v_gene: TRBV20-1
d_gene: TRBD2
CDR3aa: CSARDGLAGAGPYNEQFF
CDR3nt: TGCAGTGCTAGAGATGGACTAGCGGGAGCGGGCCCCTACAATGAGCAGTTCTTC

j_gene: TRBJ2-1
abundance: NA
v_gene: TRBV11-2
d_gene: TRBD1
CDR3aa: CASSPDRAFIYNEQFF
CDR3nt: TGTGCCAGCAGCCCTGACAGGGCCTTCATCTACAATGAGCAGTTCTTC

j_gene: TRBJ1-3
abundance: NA
v_gene: TRBV20-1
d_gene: TRBD1
CDR3aa: CSARANRGSGNTIYF
CDR3nt: TGCAGTGCTAGAGCAAACAGGGGGTCTGGAAACACCATATATTTT

j_gene: TRBJ1-2
abundance: NA
v_gene: TRBV7-9
d_gene: NA
CDR3aa: CASRPGGNYGYTF
CDR3nt: TGTGCCAGCAGACCTGGGGGAAACTATGGCTACACCTTC